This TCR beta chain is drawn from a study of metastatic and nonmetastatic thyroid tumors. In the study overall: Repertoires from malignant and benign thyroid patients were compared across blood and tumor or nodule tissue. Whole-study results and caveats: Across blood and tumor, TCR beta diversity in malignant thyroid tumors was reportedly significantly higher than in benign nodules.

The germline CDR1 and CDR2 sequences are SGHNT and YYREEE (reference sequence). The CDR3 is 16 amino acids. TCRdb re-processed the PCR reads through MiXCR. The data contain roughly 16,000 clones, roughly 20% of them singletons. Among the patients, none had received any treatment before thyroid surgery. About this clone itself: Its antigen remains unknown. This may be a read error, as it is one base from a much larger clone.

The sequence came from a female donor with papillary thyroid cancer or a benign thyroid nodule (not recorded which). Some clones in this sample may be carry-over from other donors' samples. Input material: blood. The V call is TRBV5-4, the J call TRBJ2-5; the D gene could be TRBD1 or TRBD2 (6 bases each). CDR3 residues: CASSQQGFYGGKTEYF. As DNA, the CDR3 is TGTGCCAGCAGCCAACAGGGATTCTACGGCGGGAAGACCGAGTACTTC.